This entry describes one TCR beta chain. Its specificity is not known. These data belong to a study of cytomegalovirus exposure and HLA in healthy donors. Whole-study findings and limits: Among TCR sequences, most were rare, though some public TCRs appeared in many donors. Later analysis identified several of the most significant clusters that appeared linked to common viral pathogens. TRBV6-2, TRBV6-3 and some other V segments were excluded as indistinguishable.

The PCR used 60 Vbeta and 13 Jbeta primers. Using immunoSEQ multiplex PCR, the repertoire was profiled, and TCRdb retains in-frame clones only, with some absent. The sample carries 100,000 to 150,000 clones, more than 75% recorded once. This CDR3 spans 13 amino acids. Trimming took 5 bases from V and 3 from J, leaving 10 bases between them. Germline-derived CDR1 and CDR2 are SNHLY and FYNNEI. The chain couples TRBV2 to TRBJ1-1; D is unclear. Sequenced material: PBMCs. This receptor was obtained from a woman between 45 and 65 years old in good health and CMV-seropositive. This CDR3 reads CASSNRPYTEAFF. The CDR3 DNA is TGTGCCAGCAGTAATCGTCCCTACACTGAAGCTTTCTTT.